This TCR beta chain was profiled in a study of blood T cells in healthy people across ages (dated by TCRdb to the mid-2010s). For the study in its entirety: In model experiments, template switching captured roughly one uniquely barcoded TCR beta cDNA molecule for every two T cells. Four age groups were formed from the donors: young (average 16 years), middle-aged (approximately 39), aged (roughly 58) and long-lived (roughly 81). Two additional independent replicas of 1 million unique cDNA reads from the same blood draw were analyzed for two donors (one aged 18 to 30 and one aged 80 or older). The study measured age-related changes in TCR beta repertoire diversity using deep sequencing normalized with unique cDNA molecular identifiers. To avoid experimental bias, donors of different ages were spread randomly across the sequencing lanes.

Library construction relied on 5' RACE. The sequencer listed for this sample is Illumina HiSeq 2500. A second PCR of about 7 to 12 cycles was run with a J-beta primer mix and a sample-barcoded 5' primer. A template-switch 5' adaptor carrying 12 random nucleotides introduced a unique molecular identifier onto each TCR beta cDNA molecule. At least 2.5 million CDR3-containing paired-end reads were obtained from each sample. All of the RNA was converted into first-strand cDNA using the Mint cDNA synthesis kit, with a TRBC-specific oligonucleotide serving as the primer. After uracil-DNA glycosylase treatment, a first 18-cycle PCR used universal primers M1SS and BC2_uni_R on all cDNA. The authors' analysis ran thus. Normalization of each sample was performed by random selection of 1 million high-quality reads, each carrying a distinct molecular identifier. Instead of being binned into consensus sequences, reads with shared molecular identifiers were discarded. MiTCR, with a Q25 quality threshold and the strictest error-elimination algorithm, was used for CDR3 identification, clonotype clustering and error correction. A nonparametric unseen species model using Euler transformation provided a lower-bound estimate of total TCR beta diversity. TCRdb passed the public sequencing reads through fastp at Q25 and MiXCR, retaining productive beta sequences. Duplicate CDR3 protein sequences are folded into a single record with the most common DNA and genes. TCRdb, not the original authors, processed these V and J calls. The sample table contains around 1.5 million distinct CDR3 sequences; only one count was recorded for around 35% of them. In total, the top ten clones hold approximately 11% of the sample.

Sequences SGDLS (CDR1) and YYNGEE (CDR2) are obtained from the germline V gene. From the cysteine through the phenylalanine, the CDR3 covers 16 amino acids. The entry retains the CDR3 DNA only, 48 bases that are in frame from base 1. Between the V and J ends, shortened by 0 bases and 0 bases respectively, the junction contains 10 bases. Systemically healthy Caucasian individuals from Russia, some 38 in total and aged roughly 6 to 100 years, were included as donors. Around 10 milliliters of peripheral blood were drawn from each donor into EDTA-treated Vacutainer tubes. Ficoll-Paque density-gradient centrifugation was used to isolate PBMCs, with at least 6 million per sample. Trizol reagent was used to extract total RNA from PBMCs, with at least 6 micrograms per sample. For every donor, flow cytometry on a PBMC aliquot measured the percentage of naive CD45RAhigh/CD27high T cells. The research as a whole found: Observed TCR beta diversity per million T cells fell roughly linearly with age, and a significant reduction was already apparent by age around 44. Conclusive comparison of naive and antigen-experienced compartments was prevented by the profiling of bulk unsorted PBMCs. Estimates of total diversity from one million sequenced T cells were regarded as lower bounds and underestimates. Because donor CMV infection status was unknown, age-related changes in expanded clonotypes were potentially confounded. Compared with the aged group, the long-lived group had more naive CD4+ T cells, fewer expanded clones and increased TCR diversity, a pattern suggesting age selection. Observed TCR beta diversity correlated strongly with the percentage of naive T cells measured by flow cytometry.

As regards this clonotype: This receptor's antigen is unknown. Base qualities were left out, and no much larger clone turns up one base away.

Recombination linked TRBV9 to TRBJ2-1; too little of a D gene remains to name it. Sequences were obtained from blood. The TCR was taken from a woman aged 25 to 45 in good health. The CDR3 reads CASSVAADLSYNEQFF. The nucleotides are TGTGCCAGCAGCGTAGCGGCGGACCTCTCCTACAATGAGCAGTTCTTC.